Listed below are T cell receptor beta chains from one sample, sequenced in a study of T cell responses to AZD1222 COVID-19 vaccine. Using immunoSEQ multiplex PCR, the repertoire was profiled, and TCRdb retains in-frame clones only, with some absent. The sample holds about 150,000 clones, approximately 90% seen once. The material sequenced was peripheral blood, taken 28 days after the second AZD1222 dose. These receptors all stem from an adult who received the AZD1222 COVID-19 vaccine. CDR3s include the opening cysteine and the closing phenylalanine or tryptophan. Each record gives: V gene, J gene, clone size, D gene, CDR3 protein, CDR3 DNA. The D gene is left open where the match is weak. The size of a clone is reported for some rows only, either as once, few or many, or as a class for expanded clones.

>TRBV27|TRBJ1-5|NA|TRBD1
CASSSGTASNQPQHF
TGTGCCAGCAGTTCCGGGACAGCTAGCAATCAGCCCCAGCATTTT
>TRBV12-2|TRBJ2-6|NA|NA
CASRLVVRQLAGISGANVLTF
TGTGCAAGTCGCTTAGTCGTGCGTCAACTAGCGGGGATCTCTGGGGCCAACGTCCTGACTTTC
>TRBV5-1|TRBJ2-1|NA|NA
CASSLNGGYYNEQFF
TGCGCCAGCAGCTTGAACGGGGGTTACTACAATGAGCAGTTCTTC
>TRBV24-1|TRBJ1-5|NA|NA
CAADVRKRGNQPQHF
TGTGCCGCGGACGTGAGAAAGAGGGGCAATCAGCCCCAGCATTTT
>TRBV7-2|TRBJ1-1|once|NA
CASSLRFDTEAFF
TGTGCCAGCAGCTTGAGATTTGACACTGAAGCTTTCTTT
>TRBV19|TRBJ1-4|NA|TRBD1
CASSQWTGAHSNEKLFF
TGTGCCAGTAGTCAATGGACAGGGGCCCACTCTAATGAAAAACTGTTTTTT
>TRBV2|TRBJ1-2|NA|NA
CASNPGSSSRGYTF
TGTGCCAGCAACCCCGGCTCCTCCTCTCGAGGCTACACCTTC
>TRBV19|TRBJ1-6|once|TRBD1
CASSPLGQGNNSPLHF
TGTGCCAGTAGTCCCCTAGGACAGGGGAATAATTCACCCCTCCACTTT
>TRBV6-5|TRBJ2-5|NA|TRBD2
CASSYSMVAGRETQYF
TGTGCCAGCAGTTACTCGATGGTAGCGGGGAGAGAGACCCAGTACTTC
>TRBV6-5|TRBJ1-4|NA|NA
CASSYSPGRYEKLFF
TGTGCCAGCAGTTACTCCCCGGGGCGTTACGAAAAACTGTTTTTT
>TRBV5-4|TRBJ1-6|once|NA
CASSLPGSANSPLHF
TGTGCCAGCAGCTTGCCTGGATCCGCGAATTCACCCCTCCACTTT
>TRBV28|TRBJ1-5|NA|NA
CASSLAKNSNQPQHF
TGTGCCAGCAGTTTGGCCAAAAATAGCAATCAGCCCCAGCATTTT
>TRBV7-8|TRBJ2-1|NA|NA
CASSTTRRMDEQFF
TGTGCCAGCAGCACGACTAGGAGGATGGATGAGCAGTTCTTC
>TRBV2|TRBJ1-1|NA|NA
CASRAQLNTEAFF
TGTGCCAGCAGGGCTCAGTTGAACACTGAAGCTTTCTTT
>TRBV4-1|TRBJ1-4|NA|TRBD1
CASSQSDRAEKLFF
TGCGCCAGCAGCCAATCCGACAGGGCTGAAAAACTGTTTTTT
>TRBV4-1|TRBJ2-1|NA|TRBD2
CASSHTPGTTNEQFF
TGCGCCAGCAGCCATACCCCCGGGACTACCAATGAGCAGTTCTTC
>TRBV24-1|TRBJ1-3|NA|NA
CATSDPARAPDRPLRNTIYF
TGTGCCACCAGTGACCCCGCGCGCGCTCCAGACAGACCATTAAGGAACACCATATATTTT
>TRBV18|TRBJ1-6|NA|NA
CASSPRSSYNSPLHF
TGTGCCAGCTCACCACGGAGCTCCTATAATTCACCCCTCCACTTT
>TRBV4-1|TRBJ1-1|once|TRBD1
CASSGVPGQGPNTEAFF
TGCGCCAGCAGCGGAGTCCCGGGACAGGGGCCGAACACTGAAGCTTTCTTT
>TRBV7-2|TRBJ1-5|NA|NA
CASSTQGNQPQHF
TGTGCCAGCAGCACCCAGGGGAATCAGCCCCAGCATTTT
>TRBV6-5|TRBJ1-4|NA|NA
CASRASGGNEKLFF
TGTGCCAGCAGGGCCTCCGGAGGCAATGAAAAACTGTTTTTT
>TRBV2|TRBJ2-5|NA|TRBD1
CASSEKGPGGETQYF
TGTGCCAGCAGTGAAAAGGGACCAGGGGGCGAGACCCAGTACTTC
>TRBV7-3|TRBJ1-5|few|TRBD1
CASSADRVQPQHF
TGTGCCAGCAGCGCGGACAGGGTGCAGCCCCAGCATTTT
>TRBV15|TRBJ2-1|NA|NA
CATSRDDGTYNEQFF
TGTGCCACCAGCAGAGATGACGGGACCTACAATGAGCAGTTCTTC
>TRBV19|TRBJ1-3|NA|NA
CASSIEATYSGNTIYF
TGTGCCAGTAGTATCGAGGCAACCTACTCTGGAAACACCATATATTTT
>TRBV27|TRBJ1-2|NA|NA
CASSLGGHGYTF
TGTGCCAGCAGTTTAGGGGGGCATGGCTACACCTTC
>TRBV28|TRBJ2-3|NA|TRBD1
CASSFGRGRADTQYF
TGTGCCAGCAGTTTCGGCAGGGGGCGCGCAGATACGCAGTATTTT
>TRBV3-1/TRBV3-2|TRBJ2-3|NA|NA
CASSQASSDTQYF
TGTGCCAGCAGCCAAGCCTCTTCAGATACGCAGTATTTT
>TRBV18|TRBJ2-1|NA|TRBD2
CASSPGTSGIWDEQFF
TGTGCCAGCTCACCGGGGACTAGCGGGATTTGGGATGAGCAGTTCTTC
>TRBV5-4|TRBJ2-4|NA|NA
CASSLEHPKNIQYF
TGTGCCAGCAGCTTGGAGCACCCAAAAAACATTCAGTACTTC
>TRBV4-1|TRBJ2-7|NA|TRBD2
CASSQETPGTLASGSSYEQYF
TGCGCCAGCAGCCAAGAGACCCCGGGGACATTGGCTAGCGGGAGCTCCTACGAGCAGTACTTC
>TRBV30|TRBJ1-2|NA|NA
CAWSVGPQAGRGYTF
TGTGCCTGGAGTGTAGGTCCCCAGGCAGGGAGAGGCTACACCTTC
>TRBV7-9|TRBJ2-1|NA|TRBD2
CASSFSTSSEQFF
TGTGCCAGCAGCTTCTCGACTAGCAGTGAGCAGTTCTTC
>TRBV5-1|TRBJ2-3|once|NA
CASSLATGGGTDTQYF
TGCGCCAGCAGCTTGGCTACCGGGGGAGGCACAGATACGCAGTATTTT
>TRBV19|TRBJ2-1|NA|TRBD2
CASSPNSGRHNEQFF
TGTGCCAGTAGCCCAAATAGCGGGAGACACAATGAGCAGTTCTTC
>TRBV13|TRBJ1-4|NA|NA
CASRQGGPREKLFF
TGTGCCAGCAGGCAAGGCGGCCCCCGTGAAAAACTGTTTTTT
>TRBV18|TRBJ2-6|NA|NA
CASSPPVGVGANVLTF
TGTGCCAGCTCACCACCAGTGGGGGTTGGGGCCAACGTCCTGACTTTC
>TRBV14|TRBJ2-7|NA|TRBD1
CASSQDWDSGGDEQYF
TGTGCCAGCAGCCAAGATTGGGACAGTGGTGGTGACGAGCAGTACTTC
>TRBV2|TRBJ1-5|NA|TRBD1
CASSLDRGRNQPQHF
TGTGCCAGCAGCCTGGACAGGGGACGAAATCAGCCCCAGCATTTT
>TRBV7-3|TRBJ2-1|NA|NA
CASSLLGLASSYNEQFF
TGTGCCAGCAGCTTATTGGGACTGGCAAGCTCCTACAATGAGCAGTTCTTC
>TRBV9|TRBJ2-2|NA|NA
CASSVVAANTGELFF
TGTGCCAGCAGCGTAGTAGCGGCGAACACCGGGGAGCTGTTTTTT
>TRBV5-4|TRBJ1-1|once|NA
CASSFNTEAFF
TGTGCCAGCAGTTTTAACACTGAAGCTTTCTTT
>TRBV2|TRBJ1-2|NA|NA
CASSPGDYGYTF
TGTGCCAGCTCCCCGGGGGACTATGGCTACACCTTC
>TRBV11-2|TRBJ2-1|NA|TRBD2
CASSFLAGARVGYNEQFF
TGTGCCAGCAGCTTCCTAGCGGGAGCACGAGTTGGCTACAATGAGCAGTTCTTC
>TRBV4-2|TRBJ1-2|NA|NA
CASSQDHTNYGYTF
TGTGCCAGCAGCCAAGATCACACTAACTATGGCTACACCTTC
>TRBV6-4|TRBJ1-2|NA|NA
CASSGGSSYGYTF
TGTGCCAGCAGTGGGGGGTCCTCCTATGGCTACACCTTC
>TRBV6-5|TRBJ1-6|NA|TRBD1
CASSMQGVNSPLHF
TGTGCCAGCAGTATGCAGGGGGTGAATTCACCCCTCCACTTT
>TRBV5-5|TRBJ2-7|NA|NA
CASSGVWDAISVQYF
TGTGCCAGCAGCGGGGTCTGGGACGCGATCAGTGTGCAGTACTTC
>TRBV18|TRBJ1-4|NA|TRBD1
CASSPSTGRGEKLFF
TGTGCCAGCTCACCCTCGACAGGGAGGGGTGAAAAACTGTTTTTT
>TRBV2|TRBJ2-1|NA|TRBD2
CASSEQSAGGFLGEQFF
TGTGCCAGCAGTGAACAATCGGCGGGAGGATTCCTGGGTGAGCAGTTCTTC
>TRBV7-8|TRBJ1-6|NA|TRBD1
CASSRAGQPNSPLHF
TGTGCCAGCAGCCGAGCGGGACAGCCTAATTCACCCCTCCACTTT
>TRBV3-1/TRBV3-2|TRBJ1-1|NA|NA
CASSQDPGRAAFF
TGTGCCAGCAGCCAAGACCCAGGGAGGGCAGCTTTCTTT
>TRBV7-8|TRBJ1-1|NA|NA
CASSSTGSGEAFF
TGTGCCAGCAGCTCTACAGGGTCCGGTGAAGCTTTCTTT
>TRBV30|TRBJ2-7|NA|NA
CAWSSGVGDYEQYF
TGTGCCTGGAGTTCAGGTGTCGGGGACTACGAGCAGTACTTC
>TRBV28|TRBJ1-2|NA|TRBD1
CASSSAQGRNYGYTF
TGTGCCAGCAGTTCCGCACAGGGGCGGAACTATGGCTACACCTTC
>TRBV7-9|TRBJ1-5|NA|TRBD1
CASSSPGTGKQPQHF
TGTGCCAGCAGCAGCCCCGGGACAGGGAAACAGCCCCAGCATTTT